This T cell receptor beta chain emerged from a study of human T cells and chemical hapten exposure. This sample's time point: patch test 2, 6 weeks after DPC sensitization. Treatment defined: therapeutic diphenylcyclopropenone sensitization with weekly scalp DPC. TCRdb re-called the RACE reads through MiXCR, storing one row per CDR3 protein. This sample has 95,000 or so distinct CDR3 sequences, with about an eighth found just once. The CDR3 contains 17 residues. CDR1 is SGHRS, CDR2 YFSETQ, per germline. Trimming removed 0 bases from V and 2 bases from J; junction bases left unmatched: 6. This clonotype was found many times.

The chain joins TRBV5-1 to TRBJ2-2, with TRBD2 identical over 8 bases. This clonotype was obtained from a woman in her thirties or forties with alopecia areata. Some clones in this sample may be carry-over from other donors' samples. Material: whole blood, obtained in connection with sensitization to the hapten diphenylcyclopropenone (DPC). CDR3 in amino acids: CASSLGHGRGNTGELFF. CDR3 DNA: TGCGCCAGCAGCTTGGGGCACGGGAGGGGCAACACCGGGGAGCTGTTTTTT.